This T cell receptor (beta chain) was captured in a study of T-cell memory formation after mild COVID-19 listed by TCRdb under 2021. About the full investigation: TCR sequence clusters from the two donors were largely donor specific. T-cell clones expanding and contracting after mild COVID-19 in two donors were tracked by longitudinal TCRalpha and TCRbeta repertoire sequencing. The cohort comprised two young, previously healthy adult volunteers, one female and one male.

The CDR3, cysteine through phenylalanine, is 14 amino acids long. CDR3 DNA only is kept here, 42 bases in frame from base 1. Compared with germline, V lacks 1 base and J lacks 5 bases; bases without a gene match: 1. The investigation overall reported the following: Contracting CD4+ clones were located mainly in the CM and EM memory subsets, whereas CD8+ clones were found to be enriched in EMRA. Only a couple of mild cases were covered by the study, and larger cohorts that include severe cases with pre-infection samples were considered necessary. The detection of some responding clones in pre-infection memory suggests that pre-existing cross-reactive memory T cells joined the SARS-CoV-2 response. Balanced CD4/CD8 phenotypes were observed for clones contracting from day 15 to 85, whereas a bias towards CD4+ was observed for a second wave of clones expanding from day 15 to 37. SARS-CoV-2 specificity was not confirmed for the second-wave clones peaking on day 37.

The listed sequencing device is Illumina NovaSeq 6000. cDNA libraries for TCRalpha and TCRbeta were prepared by 5'RACE using constant-segment primers, with sample barcodes and unique molecular identifiers added. RNA was extracted from every sample with Trizol reagent. Library amplification was performed in two PCR steps, and a second sample barcode and Illumina TruSeq adapters were introduced in the second step. Sequencing of libraries was performed on an Illumina NovaSeq with 2 x 150 bp paired-end reads. The authors' analysis ran thus. The reads were demultiplexed and collapsed into UMI-guided consensus sequences using migec v1.2.7. With mixcr v2.1.11, UMI consensuses were aligned to TRA and TRB V and J templates and assembled into clonotypes. Clonotypes were classified as expanded or contracted when called significant by both edgeR and NoisET, with noise models trained on biological replicates. edgeR calls used a false discovery rate-adjusted p below 0.01 and a log2 fold-change threshold of 1. As an exploratory analysis of dynamics, max-normalized trajectories of the 1000 most abundant clonotypes were examined with PCA combined with hierarchical clustering. The CD4 or CD8 phenotype of responding clones was assigned using the separately sequenced CD4+ and CD8+ repertoires. TCRdb reprocessing: public reads trimmed at Q25 with fastp, clones called with MiXCR, in-frame beta chains kept. Every distinct CDR3 protein forms one entry, paired with its most common genes and DNA. The V and J calls were determined by TCRdb, not by the authors. This sample is represented by hundreds of thousands of distinct CDR3 sequences; over 15% of them were singletons. Over 9% of the sample belongs to the ten largest clones.

PBMCs were isolated by Ficoll-Paque density gradient centrifugation. This clonotype was seen a handful of times. It has no known antigen specificity. Base qualities are not recorded, but no much larger clone differs from it by a single base. The TCR was taken from an adult woman who had mild COVID-19 (a few samples of this study predate the infection). The sample titles of this study are shuffled in the database, so cell type and time point are left out; the donor was told from shared clones. The rearrangement combines TRBV12-3 or TRBV12-4 with TRBJ2-3; TRBD1 fits 9 bases in the junction. Sequences were obtained from PBMCs or a T cell subset sorted from them (not recorded which). The bases read TGTGCCAGCAGTTTAGTGGACAGGGGAGATACGCAGTATTTT. This codes for CASSLVDRGDTQYF.